This TCR beta chain was documented in a study of blood T cells in healthy people across ages. Study-level results: The long-lived group displayed more naive CD4+ cells, plus higher diversity, than the aged donors did.

It was with a sample-barcoded 5' primer and a J-beta primer mix that a second PCR of roughly 7 to 12 cycles was run. Every cDNA was tagged by a template-switch adaptor with 12 random nucleotides. TCRdb ran MiXCR on the 5' RACE reads and lists one entry per CDR3 protein. The sample records 590,000 or so distinct CDR3 sequences, less than 35% being singletons. The germline gives CDR1 LGHNA, CDR2 YNFKEQ. V was shortened by 4 bases and J by 5 bases, with 11 bases between the two germline ends. CDR3 length equals 14 residues. This clonotype occurred many times. Its cognate antigen is unknown. Every sample yielded at least 6.5 million isolated PBMCs.

Sequenced sample: blood. The receptor's source is an elderly woman in good health. The rearrangement uses TRBV4-2 and TRBJ1-4; weak D call: TRBD1 (5 bases). CDR3 sequence: CASSLRDANEKLFF. The DNA of the CDR3 is TGTGCCAGCAGCCTCCGGGACGCGAATGAAAAACTGTTTTTT.